These 12 T cell receptor beta chains came from one sample sequenced in a study of blood T cell repertoires in COVID-19. The table came from immunoSEQ multiplex PCR; TCRdb's copy has only in-frame clones and leaves some out. The data contain about 370,000 clones, 75% to 90% of them singletons. The sample comprised PBMCs or T cells enriched from blood (not recorded which). The source of these receptors is a man aged 18 to 30 who had recovered from COVID-19.

The chain couples TRBV2 to TRBJ1-1, with D possibly matching TRBD1 (5 bases). V dropped 8 bases and J dropped 6 bases, with 16 bases sitting between them. The CDR3 totals 13 residues. CDR1 and CDR2 (germline): SNHLY, FYNNEI. CDR3 nucleotides: TGTGCCAGCTCGGGAGGGGTGAGCGCTGAAGCTTTCTTT. Its translation is CASSGGVSAEAFF.

This sequence joins TRBV5-4 and TRBJ2-2; maybe TRBD2 (5 bases). The germline V and J ends were trimmed by 0 bases and 1 base, with 13 bases remaining between them. CDR1 SGHNT and CDR2 YYREEE come from the germline V gene (reference sequence). The CDR3 is 17 amino acids. CDR3 in DNA: TGTGCCAGCAGCTTGGGGAGCGGCCGATGGAACACCGGGGAGCTGTTTTTT. Its protein is CASSLGSGRWNTGELFF.

The V call is TRBV5-1, the J call TRBJ1-1, with D perhaps matching TRBD1 (5 bases). The CDR3 spans 15 residues. CDR1 is SGHRS and CDR2 is YFSETQ in the germline V gene. The V and J ends lost 3 bases and 1 base respectively, with 13 bases between them. CDR3 sequence reads: CASSYEPTANTEAFF. DNA of the CDR3: TGCGCCAGCAGCTACGAACCGACAGCGAACACTGAAGCTTTCTTT.

This chain connects TRBV5-1 to TRBJ1-2; 8 bases map to TRBD1. The J segment lost 4 bases and the V segment lost 4 bases, leaving 9 bases of the junction unmatched. Germline CDR1 is SGHRS and CDR2 is YFSETQ. The CDR3 is 15 amino acids. Here the CDR3 reads CASSILGTGGYGYTF. Written as DNA, the CDR3 is TGCGCCAGCAGCATACTCGGGACAGGTGGCTATGGCTACACCTTC.

The rearrangement joins TRBV28 to TRBJ1-3; D possibly corresponds to TRBD1 (5 bases). Germline V gene data show CDR1 as MDHEN and CDR2 as SYDVKM. This CDR3 contains 14 residues. Between the trimmed V and J ends, which lost 6 bases and 2 bases, there was a span of 11 bases. CDR3 nucleotide sequence: TGTGCCAGCAGCTTTTCGGGGGCTGGAAACACCATATATTTT. Translation: CASSFSGAGNTIYF. The full variable domain, its missing parts supplied by reference TRBV28 and TRBJ1-3, is DVKVTQSSRYLVKRTGEKVFLECVQDMDHENMFWYRQDPGLGLRLIYFSYDVKMKEKGDIPEGYSVSREKKERFSLILESASTNQTSMYLCASSFSGAGNTIYFGEGSWLTVV.

This clone was observed a single time. The CDR3 is CAIKEVNNEQFF. The CDR3 DNA sequence: TGTGCCATCAAGGAGGTCAACAATGAGCAGTTCTTC. The chain has TRBV10-3 and TRBJ2-1; D possibly corresponds to TRBD2 (5 bases). V was pared by 7 bases and J by 5 bases, with 9 bases between. This CDR3 spans 12 amino acids. Germline V gives CDR1 ENHRY, CDR2 SYGVKD.

The rearrangement joins TRBV5-1 to TRBJ2-7; 14 bases line up with TRBD2. V lost 4 bases, J lost 4 bases, and 7 bases stayed unmatched. Germline V gene sequence: CDR1 SGHRS, CDR2 YFSETQ. The CDR3 extends over 16 amino acids. This chain's CDR3 is CASSPGTSGRAYEQYF. The CDR3 region has the DNA TGCGCCAGCAGCCCCGGGACTAGCGGGAGAGCTTACGAGCAGTACTTC.

The CDR3 nucleotides are TGTGCCAGCAGTTTTACGGGGAGGGGGGGCCTTGGCAATCAGCCCCAGCATTTT. Its protein product is CASSFTGRGGLGNQPQHF. The chain joins TRBV27 to TRBJ1-5; D is possibly TRBD1 (6 bases). This CDR3 is 18 amino acids long. V lost 3 bases and J 2 bases, leaving 20 bases between the germline ends. Germline-derived CDR1 and CDR2 are MNHEY and SMNVEV (reference sequence).

The chain is built from TRBV7-3 and TRBJ2-3; 11 nucleotides line up with TRBD2. V was clipped by 5 bases and J by 15 bases; unmatched bases: 7. Germline CDR1 is SGHTA and CDR2 is FQGTGA. The CDR3 runs 12 residues. The CDR3 here is CASSISGRAQYF. The CDR3 nucleotides are TGTGCCAGCAGCATTAGCGGGAGGGCCCAATATTTT.

The rearrangement links TRBV5-4 to TRBJ2-7, with 8 nucleotides matching TRBD1. V was pared by 4 bases and J by 7 bases, with 10 bases of the junction left unmatched. CDR3 length equals 14 residues. The germline V gene has CDR1 SGHNT and CDR2 YYREEE (reference sequence). CDR3 residues: CASSTGGRQREQYF. The CDR3 DNA reads TGTGCCAGCAGCACAGGGGGGAGACAGCGAGAGCAGTACTTC. Looking up the rest from reference TRBV5-4 and TRBJ2-7 gives the full variable domain: ETGVTQSPTHLIKTRGQQVTLRCSSQSGHNTVSWYQQALGQGPQFIFQYYREEENGRGNFPPRFSGLQFPNYSSELNVNALELDDSALYLCASSTGGRQREQYFGPGTRLTVT.

The chain uses TRBV18 and TRBJ2-3; no firm D call. This CDR3 spans 14 amino acids. Germline V gene lookup returns CDR1 KGHSH and CDR2 LQKENI. The ends were cut back, 3 bases at V and 2 bases at J, with 9 bases in the middle. The CDR3 nucleotides are TGTGCCAGCTCACCCCCCGCACACACAGATACGCAGTATTTT. Protein product: CASSPPAHTDTQYF.

J is TRBJ2-2 and V is TRBV7-9, with 8 bases fitting TRBD1. Germline V lookup: CDR1 SEHNR, CDR2 FQNEAQ (reference sequence). Trimming took 5 bases from V and 5 from J; bases not matched to a gene: 10. The CDR3 totals 16 residues. In DNA form, the CDR3 reads TGTGCCAGCAGCCCATCGAGACAGGGGTTGACCGGGGAGCTGTTTTTT. Protein sequence: CASSPSRQGLTGELFF.